One T cell receptor beta chain is described in this entry. Its antigen is not identified. The sample comes from a study of cytomegalovirus exposure and HLA in healthy donors. As for the study in general: As an earlier analysis found, 180 million or so T cells yielded over 95 million unique TCR beta sequences.

Findings of the study overall: HLA restriction was apparent for most CMV-associated TCR beta chains in a later analysis. A later analysis showed HLA-associated TCR beta chains outstripping equally common others in clonal expansion.

The CDR3 loop spans 17 amino acids. V was shortened by 3 bases and J by 0 bases, with 13 bases between the two germline ends. Germline V gene data show CDR1 as SGDLS and CDR2 as YYNGEE. The PCR ran on 60 Vbeta and 13 Jbeta primers. The protocol was immunoSEQ multiplex PCR, while the TCRdb copy is restricted to in-frame clones and leaves out a portion. The repertoire table contains over 100,000 clones. The chain combines TRBV9 with TRBJ2-6, with a tentative D call TRBD1 (6 bases). The source material was PBMCs. This clonotype was sampled from a man aged 25 to 40 in good health and CMV-seronegative. CDR3 nucleotide sequence: TGTGCCAGCAGCGGACAGGATCCAGGCTCTGGGGCCAACGTCCTGACTTTC. It is translated as CASSGQDPGSGANVLTF. Looking up the rest from reference TRBV9 and TRBJ2-6 gives the full variable domain: DSGVTQTPKHLITATGQRVTLRCSPRSGDLSVYWYQQSLDQGLQFLIQYYNGEERAKGNILERFSAQQFPDLHSELNLSSLELGDSALYFCASSGQDPGSGANVLTFGAGSRLTVL.